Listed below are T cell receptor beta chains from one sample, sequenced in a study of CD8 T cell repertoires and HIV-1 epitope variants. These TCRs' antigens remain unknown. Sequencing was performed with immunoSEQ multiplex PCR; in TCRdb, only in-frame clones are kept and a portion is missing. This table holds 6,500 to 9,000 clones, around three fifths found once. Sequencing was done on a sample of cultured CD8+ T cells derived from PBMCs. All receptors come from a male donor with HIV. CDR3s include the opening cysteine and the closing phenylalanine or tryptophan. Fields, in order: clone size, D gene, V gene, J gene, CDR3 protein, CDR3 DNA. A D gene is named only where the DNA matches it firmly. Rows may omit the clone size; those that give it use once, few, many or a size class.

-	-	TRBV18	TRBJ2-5	CASSPGLSQETQYF	TGTGCCAGCTCACCAGGACTTTCCCAAGAGACCCAGTACTTC
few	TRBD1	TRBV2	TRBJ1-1	CASCFPPGTGGGPEAFF	TGTGCCAGCTGTTTTCCTCCCGGGACAGGGGGCGGGCCTGAAGCTTTCTTT
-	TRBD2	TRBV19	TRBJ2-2	CASSIGSDRLSGRAYTGELFF	TGTGCCAGTAGTATAGGGAGTGATCGCCTTAGCGGGAGGGCGTACACCGGGGAGCTGTTTTTT
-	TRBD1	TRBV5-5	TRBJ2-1	CASSLDGQATYNEQFF	TGTGCCAGCAGCTTGGATGGACAGGCCACCTACAATGAGCAGTTCTTC
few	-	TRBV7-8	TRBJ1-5	CASSQRWDQPQHF	TGTGCCAGCAGCCAAAGGTGGGATCAGCCCCAGCATTTT
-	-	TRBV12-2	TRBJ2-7	CASRLACLTETYEQYF	TGTGCAAGTCGCTTAGCGTGTTTGACAGAAACCTACGAGCAGTACTTC
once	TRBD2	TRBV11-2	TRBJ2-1	CASSSSGGPYNEQFF	TGTGCCAGCAGCTCTAGCGGGGGCCCGTACAATGAGCAGTTCTTC
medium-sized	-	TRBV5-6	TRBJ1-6	CASSFLQGVNSPLHF	TGTGCCAGCAGCTTCCTCCAGGGCGTGAATTCACCCCTCCACTTT
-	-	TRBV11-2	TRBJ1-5	CASSPDPLVRPQHF	TGTGCCAGCAGCCCCGACCCACTGGTCCGGCCCCAGCATTTT
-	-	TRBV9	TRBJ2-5	CASSVAGEETQYF	TGTGCCAGCAGCGTAGCCGGGGAAGAGACCCAGTACTTC
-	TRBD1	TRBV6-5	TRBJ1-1	CASSLQWTGDGVEAFF	TGTGCCAGCAGTTTACAGTGGACAGGGGATGGGGTTGAAGCTTTCTTT
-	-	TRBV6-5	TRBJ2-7	CASSPGAITYEQYF	TGTGCCAGCAGCCCCGGGGCGATTACCTACGAGCAGTACTTC
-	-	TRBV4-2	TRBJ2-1	CASSQGGDSYNEQFF	TGTGCCAGCAGCCAAGGAGGAGACTCCTACAATGAGCAGTTCTTC